One and the same sample provided the 20 T cell receptor beta chains below, sequenced in a study of T cell repertoires in cytomegalovirus infection. MiXCR was run by TCRdb on the reads, yielding one entry per CDR3 protein. This sample yields 130,000 or so distinct CDR3 sequences, of which under 8.5% are seen a single time; under 20% belongs to the top ten. Sequenced: PBMCs. All receptors come from a human donor in good health (CMV status not recorded). Some clones in this sample may be carry-over from other donors' samples.

V and J are TRBV4-1 and TRBJ2-3, with 8 bases identical to TRBD2. This CDR3 contains 15 residues. CDR1 is MGHRA and CDR2 is YSYEKL in the germline V gene. Germline trimming cut 0 bases from V and 4 bases from J; bases unmatched to any gene: 3. The CDR3 loop reads CASSQERGGPDTQYF. Written as DNA, the CDR3 is TGCGCCAGCAGCCAAGAACGGGGGGGCCCAGATACGCAGTATTTT.

In this sample, this clonotype turned up many times. The V gene is TRBV7-2, the J gene TRBJ1-4; D possibly corresponds to TRBD1 (6 bases). This CDR3 comprises 15 residues. Trimming removed 1 base from V and 3 bases from J, with 9 bases in between. CDR1 is SGHTA and CDR2 is FQGNSA in the germline V gene. Written as DNA, the CDR3 is TGTGCCAGCAGCTTAGTCCAGGGGCCTAATGAAAAACTGTTTTTT. Protein: CASSLVQGPNEKLFF. The variable domain in full, completed from reference TRBV7-2 and TRBJ1-4, reads GAGVSQSPSNKVTEKGKDVELRCDPISGHTALYWYRQSLGQGLEFLIYFQGNSAPDKSGLPSDRFSAERTGGSVSTLTIQRTQQEDSAVYLCASSLVQGPNEKLFFGSGTQLSVL.

The rearrangement joins TRBV29-1 to TRBJ1-1, with D possibly being TRBD1 (6 bases). Between the trimmed V and J ends, which lost 7 bases and 0 bases, there was a span of 12 bases. The CDR3 is 13 residues long. The germline CDR1 and CDR2 sequences are SQVTM and ANQGSEA. CDR3 bases: TGCAGCGCCCCGGGACAAGTGAACACTGAAGCTTTCTTT. It encodes CSAPGQVNTEAFF.

This clonotype was detected many times. V and J are TRBV7-9 and TRBJ2-7; no reliable D call. V lost 2 bases to trimming and J lost 0 bases, with 11 bases between them. The CDR3 contains 15 residues. Germline V gives CDR1 SEHNR, CDR2 FQNEAQ (reference sequence). CDR3 sequence (DNA): TGTGCCAGCAGCTTATTTCCCGAGAGCTCCTACGAGCAGTACTTC. Translation: CASSLFPESSYEQYF.

This clonotype was counted many times. CDR3 residues: CASSSRQGWNGYTF. Here the CDR3 DNA reads TGTGCCAGCAGCTCCAGACAGGGCTGGAATGGCTACACCTTC. The gene calls are TRBV5-5 and TRBJ1-2; 7 bases fit TRBD1. CDR1 SGHKS and CDR2 YYEKEE come from the germline V gene (reference sequence). The CDR3 length is 14 residues. The ends lost 3 bases at V and 6 bases at J; junction bases unmatched: 8.

This clonotype was counted many times. This rearrangement joins TRBV7-2 to TRBJ2-2, with TRBD2 matching 10 bases. The CDR3 loop spans 15 amino acids. Unmatched junction bases numbered 6, after V lost 4 bases and J lost 7 bases. Germline CDR1 SGHTA, CDR2 FQGNSA. In DNA form, the CDR3 reads TGTGCCAGCAGCTGGAGCGGGGGGGGGAACGGGGAGCTGTTTTTT. Translated, it gives CASSWSGGGNGELFF.

This clonotype was detected ten times or more. The chain joins TRBV11-3 to TRBJ1-1, with D uncertain. V was pared by 0 bases and J by 1 base, with 9 bases between. This CDR3 has 15 amino acids. Looked up from germline, CDR1 is SGHNT and CDR2 is YENEEA. This chain's CDR3 is CASSLDGQPNTEAFF. As DNA, the CDR3 is TGTGCCAGCAGCTTAGACGGGCAGCCGAACACTGAAGCTTTCTTT.

V is TRBV20-1 and J is TRBJ2-7, with 8 bases that match TRBD1. CDR1 and CDR2 (germline): DFQATT, SNEGSKA (reference sequence). The CDR3 extends over 14 amino acids. The V and J ends lost 3 bases and 2 bases, in that order; junction bases with no gene match: 6. The CDR3, as DNA: TGCAGTGCTAGTAGGACAGGGAGGCCCTACGAGCAGTACTTC. This encodes CSASRTGRPYEQYF.

The chain links TRBV12-3 or TRBV12-4 to TRBJ1-1; 9 positions match TRBD1. After removal of 6 bases from V and 4 bases from J, the junction contained 6 bases not matched to a gene. The CDR3 contains 14 residues. CDR3 sequence: CASREGQGVTEAFF. CDR3 nucleotide sequence: TGTGCCAGCAGAGAGGGACAGGGAGTCACTGAAGCTTTCTTT.

This clonotype was found many times. This chain uses TRBV7-2 with TRBJ2-1, with 8 bases that match TRBD2. There are 15 residues in the CDR3. Losses at the gene ends were 5 bases for V and 3 bases for J; bases not matched to a gene: 6. Germline loops: CDR1 SGHTA, CDR2 FQGNSA. The CDR3 DNA follows: TGTGCCAGCAGCCCCAAAGCGGGGGACTACAATGAGCAGTTCTTC. It yields the protein CASSPKAGDYNEQFF.

This clonotype has only a few counts. The V and J genes are TRBV12-3 or TRBV12-4 and TRBJ2-5; D remains ambiguous. There are 14 residues in the CDR3. Deletions cut 4 bases from V and 4 bases from J, with 13 bases between. In nucleotides, the CDR3 is TGTGCCAGCAGTTCTGTCAGGCCGCTAGAGACCCAGTACTTC. Translated, it gives CASSSVRPLETQYF.

This clonotype was observed many times. The V gene is TRBV5-1, the J gene TRBJ2-3; D may be TRBD2 (6 bases). Germline CDR1 SGHRS, CDR2 YFSETQ. V was pared by 5 bases and J by 3 bases, with 19 bases between. The CDR3 totals 16 residues. CDR3: CASRSLGRGLTDTQYF. The CDR3 DNA reads TGCGCCAGCAGGAGCCTCGGGCGGGGACTTACAGATACGCAGTATTTT.

This clonotype showed up many times. J is TRBJ2-2 and V is TRBV7-2, with 9 nucleotides matching TRBD1. V trimming: 0 bases; J trimming: 5 bases; junction bases outside the gene matches: 7. Germline V CDR1 and CDR2: SGHTA, FQGNSA. The CDR3 is 17 amino acids. The DNA of the CDR3 is TGTGCCAGCAGCTTAGCGGGGACAGGGCTTATTACCGGGGAGCTGTTTTTT. The encoded protein is CASSLAGTGLITGELFF. Using reference TRBV7-2 and TRBJ2-2 for the parts outside the CDR3, the full variable domain is GAGVSQSPSNKVTEKGKDVELRCDPISGHTALYWYRQSLGQGLEFLIYFQGNSAPDKSGLPSDRFSAERTGGSVSTLTIQRTQQEDSAVYLCASSLAGTGLITGELFFGEGSRLTVL.

Only a few counts were recorded for this clonotype. The chain carries TRBV7-6 and TRBJ2-7, with D possibly being TRBD1 (6 bases). CDR3 size: 16 residues. Per germline, CDR1 SGHVS and CDR2 FNYEAQ. The V end lost 5 bases, the J end lost 0 bases, and 17 bases lay between the germline ends. In DNA, the CDR3 is TGTGCCAGCAGCCCGAAAGGGGGTTTGAGCTCCTACGAGCAGTACTTC. Amino acids: CASSPKGGLSSYEQYF.

This clonotype was seen repeatedly, ten times or more. The J gene is TRBJ2-1, the V gene TRBV6-6; a weak D match, TRBD2 (7 bases). This CDR3 has 16 residues. In germline, CDR1 is MNHNY, CDR2 SVGAGI (reference sequence). V was pared by 0 bases and J by 6 bases, with 15 bases between. The CDR3 here is CASSYSGRGQINEQFF. CDR3 nucleotides: TGTGCCAGCAGTTACTCTGGGCGGGGGCAGATCAATGAGCAGTTCTTC.

As concerns this clonotype: Given the absence of the conserved phenylalanine or tryptophan at the CDR3 end, a read error is likely. The rearrangement links TRBV29-1 to TRBJ2-3, with D possibly being TRBD2 (6 bases). Germline CDR1 reads SQVTM; CDR2 reads ANQGSEA. The CDR3 consists of 14 residues. Trimming removed 8 bases from V and 4 bases from J, with 19 bases in between. CDR3 in amino acids: CSSTGEARADTQYC. The DNA for the CDR3 is TGCAGCTCCACCGGGGAGGCGAGGGCAGATACGCAGTATTGT.

This clonotype was seen repeatedly, ten times or more. The J gene is TRBJ2-5, the V gene TRBV7-2; tentative D call: TRBD2 (6 bases). Germline V lookup: CDR1 SGHTA, CDR2 FQGNSA. The CDR3 loop spans 15 amino acids. V was clipped by 5 bases and J by 5 bases, with 18 bases between them. The CDR3 loop is CASSEAGPPGETQYF. The CDR3 bases are TGTGCCAGCAGCGAGGCGGGACCCCCGGGGGAGACCCAGTACTTC.

In its sample, this clonotype was seen many times. The chain uses TRBV12-5 and TRBJ2-1; a weak D match, TRBD2 (5 bases). Trimming took off 3 bases at V and 8 bases at J, with 5 bases between the two ends. The CDR3 loop spans 11 amino acids. CDR1 LGHNT and CDR2 FRNRAP come from the germline V gene. The CDR3 reads CASGFGDEQFF. In DNA, the CDR3 is TGTGCTAGTGGTTTCGGGGATGAGCAGTTCTTC.

This clonotype came up many times. The J gene is TRBJ2-5, the V gene TRBV28; D is undetermined. The length of the CDR3 is 15 residues. V was clipped by 5 bases and J by 1 base, with 14 bases between them. Germline V gene sequence: CDR1 MDHEN, CDR2 SYDVKM. The CDR3, as DNA: TGTGCCAGCAGTCCCCCTGGGGTTCGCCAAGAGACCCAGTACTTC. Residues: CASSPPGVRQETQYF.

The table lists this clonotype with a few counts. The rearrangement links TRBV7-9 to TRBJ2-3; no clear D. The CDR3 runs to 14 residues. V lost 1 base and J 2 bases, leaving 7 bases between the germline ends. Germline V gene sequence: CDR1 SEHNR, CDR2 FQNEAQ (reference sequence). The CDR3 sequence is CASSLVGPTDTQYF. Written as DNA, the CDR3 is TGTGCCAGCAGCTTAGTTGGGCCCACAGATACGCAGTATTTT.